This T cell receptor (beta chain) was found in a study of blood T cell repertoires in COVID-19 (dated by TCRdb to 2020 to 2022). The study in broad terms: Samples covering the acute and convalescent phases of COVID-19 were provided by collaborators in the United States, Italy and Spain. Deeply sampled blood TCRbeta repertoires from subjects exposed to, actively infected with, or recovered from COVID-19 were included in the dataset. A de-identified subject ID, COVID-19 status, age in years and sex were almost always included in the sample metadata. The prospective study material was composed of cDNA or gDNA derived from T cells, B-cell-depleted T cells, or PBMCs. The repertoires were released in a freely available public database intended as a resource for research on the immune response to SARS-CoV-2. Where HLA class I and class II types were available, the types were taken from metadata supplied by the sample provider, not from assay-based typing. Samples came from the ongoing ImmuneRACE study (first 160 participants) plus 1,254 subjects from 6 global collaborators.

TCRbeta CDR3 regions were amplified from genomic DNA using the immunoSEQ Assay, a bias-controlled multiplex PCR. Per the source publication's procedure: The number of nucleated cells in each sample was estimated from the amplification of reference gene primers within the assay. To quantify the absolute abundance of each unique TCRbeta CDR3 rearrangement, sequence reads were collapsed and filtered. For each sample, productive Simpson clonality was calculated as the square root of Simpson's diversity index across productive rearrangements. Not all clones reach the TCRdb copy of this immuneACCESS table, which keeps in-frame sequences only. Checked studies attribute under half of the gap to unresolved V genes and leave the rest unexplained. V and J calls and clone size follow that table, whereas D and trimming were derived from the DNA. Across this sample there are roughly 100,000 clones, with about 90% seen only once. The ten largest make up 6.2% of the sample.

From a lookup of the germline V gene (reference sequence), CDR1 and CDR2 are SEHNR and FQNEAQ. The CDR3 runs 14 residues from the cysteine to the phenylalanine. This entry keeps only the CDR3 DNA: 42 bases, framed from base 1. V drops 5 bases and J drops 1 base, leaving 11 bases in between. As concerns this clone: What this receptor recognizes is not known. No base quality values were provided; no much bigger clone lies one nucleotide off.

Broad study findings and their caveats: The amount of clinical and demographic metadata varied by source and participant and was provided uncurated.

Each collaborating institution followed its own protocols to collect whole blood in K2EDTA tubes. For TCRbeta analysis, collaborators shipped samples as frozen whole blood, isolated PBMCs, or DNA extracted from either of those sample types. This clonotype originated in a human donor in a cohort sampled during active COVID-19. The material sequenced was peripheral blood. Recombination linked TRBV7-9 to TRBJ2-5; TRBD1 might be the D gene, on 6 matching bases. CDR3 sequence: CASSDGQTQETQYF. The base sequence is TGTGCCAGCAGCGACGGACAGACCCAAGAGACCCAGTACTTC.